This record concerns one TCR beta chain sequence. The data were taken from a study of cytomegalovirus exposure and HLA in healthy donors. V lost 5 bases, J lost 1 base, and 12 bases lay in between. There are 15 residues in the CDR3. Germline CDR1 and CDR2: LNHDA and SQIVND (reference sequence). The PCR employed 60 Vbeta primers together with 13 Jbeta primers. The protocol was immunoSEQ multiplex PCR, while the TCRdb copy is restricted to in-frame clones and leaves out a portion. The profile covers approximately 70,000 clones, with roughly 79% appearing a single time and around 6.3% taken by the ten largest.

Sequencing was carried out using PBMCs. This receptor was obtained from a man over 45 in good health and CMV-seronegative. The V and J genes are TRBV19 and TRBJ1-5, with a possible D match to TRBD1 (5 bases). CDR3 in amino acids: CASSPRVYSNQPQHF. In DNA form, the CDR3 reads TGTGCCAGTAGTCCCAGGGTTTACAGCAATCAGCCCCAGCATTTT.